The sequence of this TCR beta chain was determined in a study of blood T cell repertoires in COVID-19 (TCRdb year 2020). About the study as a whole: Samples from collaborators originated in the United States, Italy and Spain and spanned both the acute and convalescent phases of COVID-19. The material from the prospective study consisted of cDNA or gDNA derived from T cells, B-cell-depleted T cells, or PBMCs. Subjects who had been exposed to COVID-19, were actively infected with it, or had recovered from it provided the deeply sampled blood TCRbeta repertoires that made up the dataset. The repertoires were made available in a free public database intended to serve as a resource for research on the immune response to SARS-CoV-2. Samples were obtained from the ongoing ImmuneRACE study (first 160 participants) and from 1,254 subjects provided by 6 global collaborators. The sample metadata nearly always contained a de-identified subject ID, COVID-19 status, age in years and sex. HLA class I and class II types, where available, came from metadata supplied by the sample provider rather than from assay-based typing.

Collaborating institutions collected whole blood in K2EDTA tubes following their own protocols. For TCRbeta analysis, collaborator samples were shipped as frozen whole blood, as isolated PBMCs, or as DNA extracted from either sample type. Measured from the cysteine to the phenylalanine, the CDR3 is 15 residues long. CDR3 DNA is the only sequence kept; it has 45 bases, read in frame from the first base. Based on the germline V gene (reference sequence), the CDR1 and CDR2 sequences are SGHKS and YYEKEE. V and J are truncated by 0 bases and 6 bases respectively, leaving an intervening sequence of 13 bases. The full study reports these points: How much clinical and demographic metadata was included differed by source and by participant, and the metadata was provided uncurated.

With respect to this clone: There is no known antigen for this receptor. Per-nucleotide qualities are absent, and no much larger clonotype sits a single base away.

The immunoSEQ Assay, a bias-controlled multiplex PCR, was used to amplify TCRbeta CDR3 regions from genomic DNA. The authors' analysis ran thus. Nucleated cell counts per sample were estimated from amplification of reference gene primers within the assay. To quantify the absolute abundance of each unique TCRbeta CDR3 rearrangement, sequence reads were collapsed and filtered. For each sample, productive Simpson clonality was calculated as the square root of Simpson's diversity index over productive rearrangements. As stored in TCRdb, this immuneACCESS dataset retains in-frame rearrangements with V and J assigned. A fraction of the clones does not appear; measured against another copy, unresolved V genes explain less than half of the discrepancy, and the remainder lacks a known reason. V and J calls and clone size are those listed in that table; D and trimming were worked out from the DNA. In all, the sample holds hundreds of thousands of clones, and roughly 83% of those were seen once. The ten largest clones represent less than 7.5% of the sample.

This chain joins TRBV5-5 to TRBJ1-5; there is no confident call for the D gene. The sample taken for sequencing was peripheral blood. The sequence was obtained from a woman aged 45-60 years with acute or convalescent COVID-19. DNA sequence: TGTGCCAGCAGCTTGGCAGGCTACGGTGGTCAGCCCCAGCATTTT. Translated, this gives CASSLAGYGGQPQHF.